The 25 T cell receptor beta chains given below trace back to one sample, sequenced in a study of control samples from healthy donors and cancer patients. Method: immunoSEQ multiplex PCR; TCRdb's copy keeps in-frame clones and lacks some. In the table there are 100,000 to 150,000 clones, around nine tenths of which are singletons. Sequenced: blood. The source of these receptors is a middle-aged man in good health.

As regards this clone: At the DNA level, this CDR3 is encoded by other sequences in the same sample as well. The V gene is TRBV18, the J gene TRBJ2-7; D may be TRBD2 (6 bases). V gave up 0 bases and J gave up 5 bases, with 11 bases separating them. Germline assignment: CDR1 KGHSH and CDR2 LQKENI. CDR3 length: 14 amino acids. CDR3: CASSPPGGVDEQYF. CDR3 nucleotides: TGTGCCAGCTCACCACCAGGAGGGGTCGACGAGCAGTACTTC.

The chain uses TRBV5-1 and TRBJ2-7; 10 positions agree with TRBD2. This CDR3 comprises 16 residues. Germline V gene lookup returns CDR1 SGHRS and CDR2 YFSETQ. Trimming removed 1 base from V and 3 bases from J; junction bases left unmatched: 7. CDR3 sequence reads: CASSLLTPSGGYEQYF. The CDR3 bases are TGCGCCAGCAGCTTGCTAACCCCTAGCGGGGGCTACGAGCAGTACTTC.

This clone has a single count. The V gene is TRBV4-1, the J gene TRBJ2-2; D remains unclear. The CDR3 is 14 residues long. Per the germline V gene, CDR1 is MGHRA and CDR2 is YSYEKL. Between the trimmed V and J ends, which lost 3 bases and 5 bases, there was a span of 10 bases. The CDR3 coding sequence is TGCGCCAGCAGCCAGGCCTCAAGGACCGGGGAGCTGTTTTTT. This encodes CASSQASRTGELFF.

This rearrangement joins TRBV6-5 to TRBJ2-5; 12 bases fit TRBD2. V trimming: 2 bases; J trimming: 3 bases; junction bases outside the gene matches: 4. The CDR3 runs 16 residues. Germline V gives CDR1 MNHEY, CDR2 SVGAGI. The CDR3 loop is CASSYPLAGGEETQYF. The CDR3 DNA follows: TGTGCCAGCAGTTACCCCCTAGCGGGGGGGGAAGAGACCCAGTACTTC.

This chain links TRBV6-5 with TRBJ1-1, with D perhaps TRBD1 (5 bases). This CDR3 region has 16 residues. The germline V gene encodes CDR1 MNHEY and CDR2 SVGAGI. V dropped 2 bases and J dropped 1 base, with 14 bases sitting between them. In DNA, the CDR3 is TGTGCCAGCAGTTACGACTACCGGGGGGAGAACACTGAAGCTTTCTTT. Translation: CASSYDYRGENTEAFF.

This clone was seen a handful of times. V is TRBV6-5 and J is TRBJ1-6; tentatively, D is TRBD1 (5 bases). The CDR3 loop spans 13 amino acids. The V end lost 8 bases, the J end lost 9 bases, and 14 bases lay between the germline ends. Germline V gene lookup returns CDR1 MNHEY and CDR2 SVGAGI. DNA of the CDR3: TGTGCCAGCGTTCAGGGCGCGGTTTCACCCCTCCACTTT. Translated: CASVQGAVSPLHF.

The chain uses TRBV7-9 and TRBJ2-5, with TRBD2 identical over 8 bases. CDR1 and CDR2 (germline): SEHNR, FQNEAQ (reference sequence). The CDR3 runs 18 residues. V trimming: 1 base; J trimming: 3 bases; junction bases outside the gene matches: 13. The CDR3 is CASSLGLGAGGRKETQYF. The DNA for the CDR3 is TGTGCCAGCAGCTTAGGTCTAGGGGCGGGGGGCCGGAAAGAGACCCAGTACTTC.

The chain joins TRBV18 to TRBJ1-3; D is unresolved. The CDR3 runs 15 residues. Germline-derived CDR1 and CDR2 are KGHSH and LQKENI. V was shortened by 6 bases and J by 0 bases, with 12 bases between the two germline ends. The CDR3 loop is CASSPDASSGNTIYF. The CDR3 coding sequence is TGTGCCAGCTCGCCAGACGCCAGCTCTGGAAACACCATATATTTT. The full variable domain, with the rest looked up from reference TRBV18 and TRBJ1-3, is NAGVMQNPRHLVRRRGQEARLRCSPMKGHSHVYWYRQLPEEGLKFMVYLQKENIIDESGMPKERFSAEFPKEGPSILRIQQVVRGDSAAYFCASSPDASSGNTIYFGEGSWLTVV.

J is TRBJ2-7 and V is TRBV6-1, with D unclear. This CDR3 spans 12 amino acids. CDR1 and CDR2 from the germline V gene are MNHNS and SASEGT. Trimming cost V 3 bases and J 3 bases, with 6 bases left between them. The chain's CDR3 is CASSESFYEQYF. CDR3 DNA: TGTGCCAGCAGTGAGTCTTTCTACGAGCAGTACTTC.

The chain couples TRBV19 to TRBJ1-5; TRBD1 matches at 9 bases. Germline CDR1 and CDR2: LNHDA and SQIVND (reference sequence). Germline trimming cut 6 bases from V and 1 base from J; bases unmatched to any gene: 7. The CDR3 is 16 residues long. In nucleotides, the CDR3 is TGTGCCAGTAGCAGGACAGGGGACCTGAGCAATCAGCCCCAGCATTTT. Translated, it gives CASSRTGDLSNQPQHF.

V gene TRBV6-1 combines with J gene TRBJ2-7; D may match TRBD1 or TRBD2 (5 bases each). V was clipped by 2 bases and J by 2 bases, with 16 bases between them. The CDR3 is 16 residues long. Per germline, CDR1 MNHNS and CDR2 SASEGT. Here the CDR3 reads CASSETGTVFTYEQYF. For the CDR3, the DNA is TGTGCCAGCAGTGAAACCGGGACGGTTTTCACCTACGAGCAGTACTTC.

V and J are TRBV7-9 and TRBJ1-4; no definite D call. Trimming left V 5 bases short and J 8 bases short, with 12 bases between. Germline CDR1 SEHNR, CDR2 FQNEAQ (reference sequence). The CDR3 has 13 amino acids. CDR3 bases: TGTGCCAGCAGCATGGCGGGGTTCGAAAAACTGTTTTTT. As protein: CASSMAGFEKLFF.

The genes are TRBV5-1 and TRBJ2-1; 12 nucleotides agree with TRBD2. CDR1 and CDR2 (germline): SGHRS, YFSETQ. The CDR3 runs 17 residues. J was trimmed by 6 bases and V by 2 bases; bases with no gene match: 9. The CDR3 region has the DNA TGCGCCAGCAGCTTTTGGCTAGCGGGGGGGCCGGGCAATGAGCAGTTCTTC. Protein product: CASSFWLAGGPGNEQFF. The entire variable domain, with the rest obtained from reference TRBV5-1 and TRBJ2-1, is as follows: KAGVTQTPRYLIKTRGQQVTLSCSPISGHRSVSWYQQTPGQGLQFLFEYFSETQRNKGNFPGRFSGRQFSNSRSEMNVSTLELGDSALYLCASSFWLAGGPGNEQFFGPGTRLTVL.

The J gene is TRBJ2-3, the V gene TRBV7-2; the D gene is possibly TRBD1 (5 bases). Trimming shortened V by 0 bases and J by 2 bases, and 6 bases separated the two germline ends. CDR1 SGHTA and CDR2 FQGNSA come from the germline V gene. CDR3 length equals 14 residues. The CDR3 DNA follows: TGTGCCAGCAGCTTAGCGACAGCCACAGATACGCAGTATTTT. Protein product: CASSLATATDTQYF.

The chain couples TRBV9 to TRBJ1-2; 10 nucleotides align to TRBD1. Germline assignment: CDR1 SGDLS and CDR2 YYNGEE. The CDR3 extends over 16 amino acids. After removal of 3 bases from V and 2 bases from J, the junction contained 7 bases not matched to a gene. This CDR3 reads CASSDPGTGVNYGYTF. The CDR3 DNA sequence: TGTGCCAGCAGCGATCCCGGGACAGGGGTCAACTATGGCTACACCTTC.

The genes are TRBV18 and TRBJ2-2, with a tentative D call TRBD1 (6 bases). The CDR3 is 14 residues long. The V end lost 2 bases, the J end lost 2 bases, and 6 bases lay between the germline ends. From germline, CDR1 is KGHSH and CDR2 LQKENI. CDR3 region: CASSPGTNTGELFF. In nucleotides, the CDR3 is TGTGCCAGCTCACCAGGGACAAACACCGGGGAGCTGTTTTTT.

The V and J genes are TRBV30 and TRBJ2-5, with 8 positions matching TRBD2. V was pared by 3 bases and J by 2 bases, with 8 bases of the junction left unmatched. CDR3 length: 15 amino acids. Germline CDR1 and CDR2: GTSNPN and SVGIG (reference sequence). In DNA, the CDR3 is TGTGCCTGGAGCTCCCCTAGCGGGTTACAAGAGACCCAGTACTTC. Translation: CAWSSPSGLQETQYF.

The chain has TRBV7-3 and TRBJ2-5, with D maybe TRBD1 (5 bases). Germline V gene data show CDR1 as SGHTA and CDR2 as FQGTGA. Trimming cost V 5 bases and J 5 bases, with 12 bases left between them. The CDR3 loop spans 13 amino acids. The DNA of the CDR3 is TGTGCCAGCAGCCGTGACAGATCGGAGACCCAGTACTTC. Translation gives CASSRDRSETQYF.

This clone was detected once. V is TRBV7-9 and J is TRBJ1-4; 7 bases fit TRBD1. CDR3 length: 12 residues. V trimming: 10 bases; J trimming: 5 bases; junction bases outside the gene matches: 4. Germline CDR1 SEHNR, CDR2 FQNEAQ (reference sequence). CDR3 region: CATATGNEKLFF. The CDR3 DNA sequence: TGTGCCACCGCGACAGGGAATGAAAAACTGTTTTTT.

This clone was seen only once. This rearrangement joins TRBV6-1 to TRBJ2-7; the match to TRBD2 covers 7 bases. With V trimmed by 4 bases and J by 1 base, 10 bases remained unmatched. Germline V gene data show CDR1 as MNHNS and CDR2 as SASEGT. The CDR3 is made up of 16 amino acids. CDR3 nucleotide sequence: TGTGCCAGCAGTGGGCCCCCCGGGGGGTTTTCCTACGAGCAGTACTTC. Amino acid sequence: CASSGPPGGFSYEQYF.

The V call is TRBV7-2, the J call TRBJ2-1, with 16 bases aligning to TRBD2. V shed 1 base and J 4 bases; nucleotides not matched to a gene: 7. The CDR3 is 19 residues long. The germline V gene has CDR1 SGHTA and CDR2 FQGNSA. CDR3 nucleotides: TGTGCCAGCAGCTTAGTTCTGGGACTAGCGGGGGGGCAGTACAATGAGCAGTTCTTC. As protein: CASSLVLGLAGGQYNEQFF.

The chain carries TRBV29-1 and TRBJ2-3; D is possibly TRBD1 or TRBD2 (6 bases each). Trimming shortened V by 7 bases and J by 0 bases, and 11 bases separated the two germline ends. The CDR3 has 13 amino acids. CDR1 and CDR2 from the germline V gene are SQVTM and ANQGSEA. CDR3 nucleotide sequence: TGCAGCGGTCGGGGGCCAAGCACAGATACGCAGTATTTT. The encoded protein is CSGRGPSTDTQYF.

The chain joins TRBV29-1 to TRBJ2-7; unclear D gene. CDR1 is SQVTM, CDR2 ANQGSEA, per germline. The CDR3 is 13 residues long. Trimming took 8 bases from V and 0 from J, leaving 14 bases between them. The CDR3 sequence: CSIKIPGSYEQYF. CDR3 in DNA: TGCAGCATAAAGATTCCCGGCTCCTACGAGCAGTACTTC.

This clone occurred a few times. The CDR3 bases are TGTGCCAGCAGTGAAAGCGGGGTAAGCGCAGATACGCAGTATTTT. This gives the protein CASSESGVSADTQYF. The V call is TRBV2, the J call TRBJ2-3; 7 nucleotides align to TRBD2. Germline CDR1 and CDR2: SNHLY and FYNNEI. The J segment lost 4 bases and the V segment lost 2 bases, leaving 6 bases of the junction unmatched. The CDR3 is made up of 15 amino acids.

This clone appeared a single time. The chain carries TRBV10-3 and TRBJ2-7; TRBD1 matches 11 bases. V dropped 0 bases and J dropped 2; count of bases not matched to a gene: 0. CDR3 length equals 15 residues. Looked up from germline, CDR1 is ENHRY and CDR2 is SYGVKD. The CDR3 protein is CAISESGQGAYEQYF. As DNA, the CDR3 is TGTGCCATCAGTGAGTCGGGACAGGGGGCCTACGAGCAGTACTTC.